Shown below are 21 T cell receptor beta chains from a single sample sequenced in a study of blood T cells in healthy people across ages. Alongside a J-beta primer mix, a sample-barcoded 5' primer served in a second PCR lasting roughly 6 to 12 cycles. TCRdb reprocessed the 5' RACE reads with MiXCR, giving one entry per CDR3 protein. The sample carries some 1,500,000 distinct CDR3 sequences, approximately 43% recorded once. Input material: blood. These receptors originate from a woman under 30 in good health.

This chain links TRBV12-3 or TRBV12-4 with TRBJ2-1, with no clear D. The better agreement between TRBJ2-7 and the DNA end casts doubt on the J call. The CDR3 has 14 amino acids. In DNA, the CDR3 is TGTGCCAGCAAGACGGACCTTACCTACAATGAGCAGTACTTC. Amino acids: CASKTDLTYNEQYF.

The J gene is TRBJ2-1, the V gene TRBV7-9, with 8 positions matching TRBD1. V was clipped by 4 bases and J by 8 bases; unmatched bases: 7. There are 14 residues in the CDR3. CDR1 SEHNR and CDR2 FQNEAQ come from the germline V gene (reference sequence). The CDR3 sequence: CASSSPDRGHEQFF. In DNA, the CDR3 is TGTGCCAGCAGCTCGCCAGACAGGGGCCATGAGCAGTTCTTC. Full variable domain (outside the CDR3, taken from reference TRBV7-9 and TRBJ2-1): DTGVSQNPRHKITKRGQNVTFRCDPISEHNRLYWYRQTLGQGPEFLTYFQNEAQLEKSRLLSDRFSAERPKGSFSTLEIQRTEQGDSAMYLCASSSPDRGHEQFFGPGTRLTVL.

The chain employs TRBV29-1 and TRBJ2-5; D may correspond to TRBD1 or TRBD2 (5 bases each). Germline V gene data show CDR1 as SQVTM and CDR2 as ANQGSEA. The CDR3 runs to 14 residues. CDR3 sequence reads: CASGGALGGETQYF. The CDR3 coding sequence is TGCGCTTCCGGAGGAGCGCTTGGGGGAGAGACCCAGTACTTC.

V gene TRBV20-1 combines with J gene TRBJ2-1; a weak D match, TRBD2 (6 bases). Germline V gene data show CDR1 as DFQATT and CDR2 as SNEGSKA (reference sequence). This CDR3 comprises 14 residues. Deletions cut 3 bases from V and 3 bases from J, with 12 bases between. The CDR3 here is CSASGGRDYNEQFF. CDR3 sequence (DNA): TGCAGTGCTAGCGGGGGTCGGGACTACAATGAGCAGTTCTTC.

This clonotype was seen only a few times. The chain has TRBV7-9 and TRBJ2-3; 7 positions agree with TRBD1. Looked up from germline, CDR1 is SEHNR and CDR2 is FQNEAQ (reference sequence). The J segment lost 4 bases and the V segment lost 2 bases, leaving 3 bases of the junction unmatched. This CDR3 region has 14 residues. The CDR3 is CASSLNQGADTQYF. The CDR3 nucleotides are TGTGCCAGCAGCTTAAACCAGGGGGCAGATACGCAGTATTTT.

This clonotype was seen ten or more times. The chain has TRBV7-9 and TRBJ1-5; no clear D. V was pared by 3 bases and J by 2 bases, with 8 bases between. CDR1 SEHNR and CDR2 FQNEAQ come from the germline V gene (reference sequence). The CDR3 has 14 residues. The CDR3 nucleotides are TGTGCCAGCAGCTTGGGCAGTGGCAATCAGCCCCAGCATTTT. Amino acids: CASSLGSGNQPQHF.

The genes are TRBV27 and TRBJ1-5, with D perhaps matching TRBD1 (5 bases). CDR1 and CDR2 from the germline V gene are MNHEY and SMNVEV (reference sequence). With 0 bases removed from V and 1 base from J, the gap between germline ends came to 10 bases. There are 16 residues in the CDR3. The CDR3 DNA reads TGTGCCAGCAGTTTATCGGGACTGTGGAGCAATCAGCCCCAGCATTTT. Translating it yields CASSLSGLWSNQPQHF.

This clonotype was counted only a few times. The rearrangement joins TRBV9 to TRBJ2-5, with 8 bases identical to TRBD1. J lost 5 bases, V lost 0 bases, and 3 bases had no gene match. Germline V gives CDR1 SGDLS, CDR2 YYNGEE. This CDR3 spans 14 amino acids. The CDR3 DNA is TGTGCCAGCAGCGTAGATAACAGGGGGGAGACCCAGTACTTC. It translates to CASSVDNRGETQYF.

The rearrangement joins TRBV29-1 to TRBJ2-3; D may be TRBD1 (6 bases). There are 16 residues in the CDR3. Germline loops: CDR1 SQVTM, CDR2 ANQGSEA. Trimming shortened V by 7 bases and J by 2 bases, and 22 bases separated the two germline ends. As DNA, the CDR3 is TGCAGCGCTTCACCAGGGGTCCCACCTCTCACAGATACGCAGTATTTT. Amino acid sequence: CSASPGVPPLTDTQYF.

This rearrangement joins TRBV10-2 to TRBJ2-4, with 7 bases identical to TRBD2. The J call may be faulty, since TRBJ2-7 better matches the DNA end. This CDR3 has 12 amino acids. Germline CDR1 WSHSY, CDR2 SAAADI. CDR3 sequence reads: CASSGDYYEQYF. The CDR3 nucleotides are TGCGCCAGCAGTGGGGACTACTACGAGCAGTACTTC.

This clonotype occurred a few times. This chain links TRBV20-1 with TRBJ2-3; 7 bases are a match to TRBD2. The germline CDR1 and CDR2 sequences are DFQATT and SNEGSKA (reference sequence). Trimming at V came to 6 bases and at J to 3 bases, leaving 9 bases not matched to a gene. CDR3 length equals 14 residues. The CDR3: CSAPRLRETDTQYF. The CDR3 nucleotides read TGCAGTGCCCCCCGTTTGCGGGAGACAGATACGCAGTATTTT.

This clonotype came up a few times. The rearrangement links TRBV5-5 to TRBJ1-5; 10 bases map to TRBD1. Germline loops: CDR1 SGHKS, CDR2 YYEKEE (reference sequence). The CDR3 contains 15 residues. The J segment lost 7 bases and the V segment lost 4 bases, leaving 8 bases of the junction unmatched. The CDR3 DNA follows: TGTGCCAGCAGCCCGCGGACAGGGGGAAAACAGCCCCAGCATTTT. Protein: CASSPRTGGKQPQHF.

The CDR3 DNA sequence: TGCAGCGTTGAGAAGACAGGGCTGGCAGATACGCAGTATTTT. This codes for CSVEKTGLADTQYF. V is TRBV29-1 and J is TRBJ2-3; 7 nucleotides agree with TRBD1. The CDR3 totals 14 residues. V was pared by 3 bases and J by 4 bases, with 7 bases of the junction left unmatched. Per germline, CDR1 SQVTM and CDR2 ANQGSEA.

The V call is TRBV2, the J call TRBJ2-4; D might be TRBD1 (6 bases). Trimming took off 5 bases at V and 2 bases at J, with 10 bases between the two ends. The CDR3 spans 14 residues. Germline V gives CDR1 SNHLY, CDR2 FYNNEI. The CDR3 sequence: CASSIQGPKNIQYF. CDR3 sequence (DNA): TGTGCCAGCAGTATACAGGGCCCCAAAAACATTCAGTACTTC.

This clonotype was counted between two and nine times. The chain joins TRBV7-2 to TRBJ2-3; D gene uncertain. This CDR3 has 14 residues. Trimming removed 5 bases at V and 4 bases at J, with 13 bases between. Germline V gives CDR1 SGHTA, CDR2 FQGNSA. CDR3 sequence reads: CASSPSGWPDTQYF. The CDR3 DNA reads as TGTGCCAGCAGCCCTTCAGGCTGGCCAGATACGCAGTATTTT.

The J gene is TRBJ1-1, the V gene TRBV4-3; the D is unclear. The germline CDR1 and CDR2 sequences are LGHNA and YSLEER. The CDR3 extends over 15 amino acids. Trimming took 0 bases from V and 4 from J, leaving 12 bases between them. CDR3 in DNA: TGCGCCAGCAGCCAAGATTCCTCTTTTGTCACTGAAGCTTTCTTT. Translating gives CASSQDSSFVTEAFF.

The chain couples TRBV6-5 to TRBJ1-6, with D maybe TRBD1 (5 bases). Germline V gene sequence: CDR1 MNHEY, CDR2 SVGAGI. The V end was cut by 4 bases, the J end by 6 bases, with 16 bases between. The CDR3 runs 16 residues. The CDR3 DNA follows: TGTGCCAGCAGTTTTTCAAGGGGATCTCGTAATTCACCCCTCCACTTT. Its translation is CASSFSRGSRNSPLHF.

The V call is TRBV15, the J call TRBJ1-4, with 7 positions matching TRBD1. The germline V gene has CDR1 LNHNV and CDR2 YYDKDF (reference sequence). V lost 4 bases and J lost 0; bases outside the gene matches: 5. This CDR3 has 16 residues. This CDR3 is CATSTTGKPTNEKLFF. The CDR3, as DNA: TGTGCCACCAGCACGACAGGGAAACCAACTAATGAAAAACTGTTTTTT.

This clonotype was observed a few times. V is TRBV5-5 and J is TRBJ2-3; 9 bases map to TRBD2. The V gene's germline CDR1 is SGHKS and CDR2 YYEKEE (reference sequence). Trimming at V came to 4 bases and at J to 5 bases, leaving 11 bases not matched to a gene. The CDR3 is 16 amino acids. DNA of the CDR3: TGTGCCAGCAGCGGTGCAGCGGGGGGCCCCCAAGATACGCAGTATTTT. Translation gives CASSGAAGGPQDTQYF.

The chain couples TRBV5-1 to TRBJ1-1; TRBD1 aligns across 8 bases. This CDR3 region has 16 residues. V was clipped by 2 bases and J by 1 base; unmatched bases: 7. Germline lookup yields CDR1 SGHRS and CDR2 YFSETQ. CDR3 in DNA: TGCGCCAGCAGCTTTCTAGTCGGGACAGGGAACACTGAAGCTTTCTTT. Amino acid sequence: CASSFLVGTGNTEAFF.

The rearrangement joins TRBV2 to TRBJ2-1; no firm D call. Germline V gives CDR1 SNHLY, CDR2 FYNNEI. V gave up 7 bases and J gave up 3 bases, with 10 bases separating them. CDR3 size: 13 residues. In DNA form, the CDR3 reads TGTGCCAGCACTAGATTTGTCTACAATGAGCAGTTCTTC. Translated: CASTRFVYNEQFF.